These T cell receptor beta chains were read from a single sample in a study of T cells after yellow fever vaccination. TCRdb reprocessed the 5' RACE reads via MiXCR and lists one record per CDR3 protein. The data contain some 240,000 distinct CDR3 sequences, approximately 3% of them singletons. The material sequenced was CD4+ T cells sorted from PBMCs, taken 10 days after the yellow fever booster vaccination. The origin of the receptors is a man between 18 and 29 years old who received the YFV17D yellow fever vaccine. The CDR3 runs from the conserved cysteine through the conserved F or W. A D gene is named only where the DNA matches it firmly. The size entry is marked missing in some rows and otherwise reads once, few, many or a size class.

TRBV5-1,many,NA,TRBJ2-1,CASSLRTELYNEQFF,TGCGCCAGCAGCTTGAGGACAGAGCTCTACAATGAGCAGTTCTTC
TRBV2,many,NA,TRBJ2-4,CASNVDSPNIQYF,TGTGCCAGCAACGTGGACAGCCCAAACATTCAGTACTTC
TRBV4-3,few,NA,TRBJ1-6,CASSPLWGGSSYNSPLHF,TGCGCCAGCAGCCCGCTTTGGGGGGGTAGCTCCTATAATTCACCCCTCCACTTT
TRBV10-3,NA,TRBD1,TRBJ1-3,CAIKKDRANSGNTIYF,TGTGCCATCAAAAAAGACAGGGCAAACTCTGGAAACACCATATATTTT
TRBV28,many,NA,TRBJ2-3,CASKSSFGGWTDTQYF,TGTGCCAGCAAAAGTTCATTCGGGGGCTGGACAGATACGCAGTATTTT
TRBV7-3,many,NA,TRBJ2-1,CASSPGIEGEQFF,TGTGCCAGCAGCCCCGGGATTGAGGGCGAGCAGTTCTTC
TRBV5-1,few,NA,TRBJ2-2,CASSLADIPRTGELFF,TGCGCCAGCAGCTTGGCGGACATCCCGAGGACCGGGGAGCTGTTTTTT
TRBV4-3,many,NA,TRBJ2-7,CASSQEATASDYEQYF,TGCGCCAGCAGTCAAGAAGCAACCGCGTCAGACTACGAGCAGTACTTC
TRBV6-6,few,NA,TRBJ1-1,CASSYQTMNTEAFF,TGTGCCAGCAGTTACCAGACTATGAACACTGAAGCTTTCTTT
TRBV3-1,NA,NA,TRBJ1-6,CASSQISGDSPLHF,TGTGCCAGCAGCCAAATCAGCGGCGATTCACCCCTCCACTTT
TRBV12-5,many,NA,TRBJ1-5,CASGLGSGVNQPQHF,TGTGCTAGTGGTTTGGGATCAGGGGTCAATCAGCCCCAGCATTTT
TRBV29-1,many,NA,TRBJ1-1,CSVDSGFTEAFF,TGCAGCGTTGATTCGGGCTTCACTGAAGCTTTCTTT
TRBV20-1,many,NA,TRBJ1-2,CSASSVPLEGYTF,TGCAGTGCTAGTAGTGTACCCCTGGAGGGCTACACCTTC
TRBV12-3/TRBV12-4,NA,NA,TRBJ1-6,CASSLRSRNSPLHF,TGTGCCAGCAGTTTAAGGTCACGCAATTCACCCCTCCACTTT
TRBV5-1,NA,NA,TRBJ1-1,CASSLALTGDTEAFF,TGCGCCAGCAGCTTGGCGCTGACTGGGGACACTGAAGCTTTCTTT
TRBV11-3,NA,NA,TRBJ2-5,CASSLTYGESQETQYF,TGTGCCAGCAGCTTGACCTATGGGGAGTCTCAAGAGACCCAGTACTTC
TRBV20-1,many,TRBD2,TRBJ2-4,CSARPYGTSGLIQYF,TGCAGTGCTAGACCCTACGGGACTAGCGGGCTGATTCAGTACTTC
TRBV6-5,many,NA,TRBJ2-7,CASSYSTASSYEQYF,TGTGCCAGCAGTTACTCGACGGCCAGCTCCTACGAGCAGTACTTC
TRBV5-1,many,NA,TRBJ2-1,CASSWTTANEQFF,TGCGCCAGCAGCTGGACGACAGCCAATGAGCAGTTCTTC
TRBV12-3/TRBV12-4,many,TRBD1,TRBJ1-6,CASSKTGNSPLHF,TGTGCCAGCAGTAAGACAGGGAACTCACCCCTCCACTTT
TRBV15,many,TRBD1,TRBJ1-5,CATSTGTGNQPQHF,TGTGCCACCAGCACCGGGACAGGGAATCAGCCCCAGCATTTT
TRBV6-2/TRBV6-3,few,NA,TRBJ1-5,CASSYSFVRDAKSNQPQHF,TGTGCCAGCAGTTACTCCTTTGTGAGGGACGCCAAGAGCAATCAGCCCCAGCATTTT
TRBV12-3/TRBV12-4,few,NA,TRBJ1-1,CASTAGLVNTEAFF,TGTGCCAGCACCGCGGGACTCGTGAACACTGAAGCTTTCTTT
TRBV12-3/TRBV12-4,NA,TRBD2,TRBJ2-1,CASRPGLAGCYEQFF,TGTGCCAGCAGGCCGGGACTAGCGGGGTGCTATGAGCAGTTCTTC
TRBV28,few,NA,TRBJ1-1,CASSPHRVVAFF,TGTGCCAGCAGTCCCCACAGGGTCGTCGCTTTCTTT
TRBV7-9,many,NA,TRBJ1-6,CASSPRFDSPLHF,TGTGCCAGCAGCCCCCGGTTCGACTCACCCCTCCACTTT
TRBV28,NA,TRBD1,TRBJ1-4,CASSLFGQAQSF,TGTGCCAGCAGTTTATTCGGACAGGCCCAGAGTTTT
TRBV10-3,many,NA,TRBJ2-5,CAISVEIQETQYF,TGTGCCATCAGTGTCGAGATACAAGAGACCCAGTACTTC
TRBV9,many,TRBD2,TRBJ2-1,CASSQVGTTARFNEQFF,TGTGCCAGCAGCCAGGTGGGGACTACCGCGCGGTTCAATGAGCAGTTCTTC